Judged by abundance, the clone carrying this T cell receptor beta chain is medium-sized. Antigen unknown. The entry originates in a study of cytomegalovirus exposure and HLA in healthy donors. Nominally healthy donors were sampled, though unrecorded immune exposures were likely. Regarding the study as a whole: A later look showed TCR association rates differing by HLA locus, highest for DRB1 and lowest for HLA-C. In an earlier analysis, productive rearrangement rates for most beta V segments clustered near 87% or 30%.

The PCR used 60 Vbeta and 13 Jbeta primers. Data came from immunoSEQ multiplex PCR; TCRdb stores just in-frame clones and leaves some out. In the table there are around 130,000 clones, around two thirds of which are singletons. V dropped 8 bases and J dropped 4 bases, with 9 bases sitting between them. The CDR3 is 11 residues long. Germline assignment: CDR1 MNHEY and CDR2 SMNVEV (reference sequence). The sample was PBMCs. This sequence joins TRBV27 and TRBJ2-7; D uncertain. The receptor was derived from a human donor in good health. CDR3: CASGVPYEQYF. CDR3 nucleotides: TGTGCCAGCGGAGTGCCTTACGAGCAGTACTTC.